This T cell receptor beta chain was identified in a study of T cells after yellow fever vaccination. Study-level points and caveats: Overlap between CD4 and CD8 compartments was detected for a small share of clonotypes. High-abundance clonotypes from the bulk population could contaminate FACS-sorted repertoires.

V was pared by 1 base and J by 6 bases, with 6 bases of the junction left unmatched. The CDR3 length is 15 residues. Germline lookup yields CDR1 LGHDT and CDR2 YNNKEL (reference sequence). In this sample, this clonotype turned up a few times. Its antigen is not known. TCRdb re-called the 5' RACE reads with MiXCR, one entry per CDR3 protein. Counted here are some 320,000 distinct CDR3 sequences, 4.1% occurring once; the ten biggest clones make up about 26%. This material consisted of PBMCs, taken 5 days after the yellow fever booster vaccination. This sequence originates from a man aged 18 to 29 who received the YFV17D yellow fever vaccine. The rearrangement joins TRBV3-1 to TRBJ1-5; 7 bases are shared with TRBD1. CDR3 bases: TGTGCCAGCAGCCAAGCCAGGGGGGTAGGTCAGCCCCAGCATTTT. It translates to CASSQARGVGQPQHF.